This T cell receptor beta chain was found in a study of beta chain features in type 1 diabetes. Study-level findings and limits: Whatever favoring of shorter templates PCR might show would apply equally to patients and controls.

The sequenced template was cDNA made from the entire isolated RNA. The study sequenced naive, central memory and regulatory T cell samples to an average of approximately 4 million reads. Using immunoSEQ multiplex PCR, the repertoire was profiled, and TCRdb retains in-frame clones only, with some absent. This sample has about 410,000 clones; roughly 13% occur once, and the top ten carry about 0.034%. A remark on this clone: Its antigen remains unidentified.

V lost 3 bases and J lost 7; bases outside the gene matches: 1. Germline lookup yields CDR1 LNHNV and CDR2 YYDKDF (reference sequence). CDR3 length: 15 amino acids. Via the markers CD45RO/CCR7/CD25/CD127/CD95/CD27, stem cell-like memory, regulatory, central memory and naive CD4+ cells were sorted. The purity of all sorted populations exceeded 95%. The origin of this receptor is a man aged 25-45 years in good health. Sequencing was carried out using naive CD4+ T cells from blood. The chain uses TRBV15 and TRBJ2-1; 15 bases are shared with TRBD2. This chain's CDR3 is CATSRGLAGGNEQFF. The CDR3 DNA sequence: TGTGCCACCAGCAGGGGACTAGCGGGAGGAAATGAGCAGTTCTTC.